The rows below give T cell receptor beta chains drawn from one sample of a study of siplizumab effects on memory and regulatory T cells. The repertoire was sequenced with immunoSEQ multiplex PCR; TCRdb's copy has only in-frame clones and lacks some. Here the sample spans 70,000 or so clones, around 90% being singletons. Sequenced input: CD8+ T cells sorted from blood. The receptors were gathered from a human donor in good health. The conserved cysteine and the conserved F or W are not part of the CDR3 here.

j_call v_call cdr3_aa
TRBJ2-7 TRBV7-6 ASSLGPGADYEQY
TRBJ2-1 TRBV18 ASSPLAGSSYNEQF
TRBJ2-3 TRBV5-5 ASSLEGYSTDTQY
TRBJ1-2 TRBV7-9 ASSGWTDDYGYT
TRBJ2-1 TRBV5-1 ASSLYGGSYNEQF
TRBJ1-2 TRBV7-9 ASSSDSYGYT
TRBJ2-5 TRBV4-2 ASSQDPGRGTQY
TRBJ2-3 TRBV4-1 ASSQSSPLAGGPTDTQY
TRBJ2-2 TRBV6-5 ASSYSTGAGGELF
TRBJ2-1 TRBV6-5 ASTLAGGPWNEQF
TRBJ1-5 TRBV19 ASSRQGVFQPQH
TRBJ2-7 TRBV4-1 ASSQALAGGEQY
TRBJ2-1 TRBV11-3 ASSPAGSYNEQF
TRBJ2-7 TRBV7-8 ASSSSDGTNYEQY
TRBJ1-4 TRBV11-2 ASSFFATNEKLF
TRBJ2-2 TRBV14 ASSPPPGGYNTGELF
TRBJ2-2 TRBV6-4 ASSREGTGELF
TRBJ2-1 TRBV7-7 ASSPGLAGGNNEQF
TRBJ1-5 TRBV27 ASSLSGVLAGNQPQH
TRBJ1-1 TRBV7-9 ASLDQPTGMNTEAF
TRBJ2-7 TRBV28 ASSLGFYEQY
TRBJ1-2 TRBV4-1 ASSQDGGGQGYGYT
TRBJ2-4 TRBV2 ASSPRLAGKNIQY
TRBJ2-5 TRBV27 ASSLILAGVGETQY
TRBJ2-7 TRBV6-6 ASSSGGPSSYEQY
TRBJ2-4 TRBV9 ASSRDRWGAKNIQY
TRBJ2-1 TRBV19 ASTPGPLAGNNEQF
TRBJ1-2 TRBV19 ASSIPRDSAPYGYT
TRBJ2-3 TRBV5-4 ASSSPSGNTDTQY
TRBJ1-4 TRBV9 ASSPTGGNEKLF
TRBJ2-5 TRBV2 ASSLWTSSMKTQY
TRBJ2-5 TRBV11-2 ASSDTGGATEETQY
TRBJ1-1 TRBV7-9 ASSFTPGTAEMTEAF
TRBJ1-5 TRBV19 ASSLRRASVNQPQH
TRBJ1-6 TRBV15 ATSLQGQNSPLH
TRBJ1-5 TRBV7-9 ASSATGSHQPQH
TRBJ1-5 TRBV28 ASSNPVGQPQH
TRBJ2-7 TRBV4-1 ASSQKYGAAAYEQY
TRBJ2-1 TRBV19 ASTRDGSYNEQF
TRBJ2-5 TRBV19 ASSIGGSETQY
TRBJ2-5 TRBV7-9 ASSLLGREETQY
TRBJ2-7 TRBV5-6 ASNLDRASSYEQY
TRBJ2-1 TRBV19 ASRGAYNEQF
TRBJ2-7 TRBV5-8 ASSPDSTYEQY